This T cell receptor (beta chain) was recovered during a study of cytomegalovirus exposure and HLA in healthy donors. Findings of the study overall: Associated with HLA alleles at 0.05 false discovery rate in a later analysis were over 15,000 TCR beta sequences. Presence/absence analyses supposed approximately even sequencing depth among donors.

The CDR3 is 15 residues long. Germline CDR1 is SEHNR and CDR2 is FQNEAQ (reference sequence). The V end was cut by 1 base, the J end by 6 bases, with 16 bases between. The study ran its PCR with 60 Vbeta and 13 Jbeta primers. Assay: immunoSEQ multiplex PCR; the TCRdb copy retains only in-frame clones and omits some. The sample has some 150,000 clones, less than 85% seen once. Concerning this clone: Its antigen is undetermined.

This clonotype was sampled from a woman aged 45-65 years in good health and CMV-seropositive. The rearrangement joins TRBV7-9 to TRBJ2-7; tentatively, D is TRBD2 (6 bases). The source material was PBMCs. CDR3 coding DNA: TGTGCCAGCAGCTTAGAGGACGGGGACTCCGGCGAGCAGTACTTC. Amino acids: CASSLEDGDSGEQYF.